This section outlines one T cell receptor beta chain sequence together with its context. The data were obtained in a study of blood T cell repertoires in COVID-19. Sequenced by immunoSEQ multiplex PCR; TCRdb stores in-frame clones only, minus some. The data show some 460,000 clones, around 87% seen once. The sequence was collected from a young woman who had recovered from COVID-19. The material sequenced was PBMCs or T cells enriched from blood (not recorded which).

CDR3 in DNA: TGTGCCGGATCGAGCGGGAGCACTGAAGCTTTCTTT. Encoded protein: CAGSSGSTEAFF. The chain has TRBV7-9 and TRBJ1-1; D is uncertain. CDR3 length: 12 amino acids. Germline V gene sequence: CDR1 SEHNR, CDR2 FQNEAQ (reference sequence). V was cut by 11 bases and J by 4 bases, with 14 bases left in between.